The 15 T cell receptor beta chains listed next were all sequenced from one sample in a study of regulatory T cells in long-lasting Graves disease. Time point: persistent/refractory GD, antithyroid drugs over 5 years with positive TRAb. Following extraction of RNA from PBMCs, that RNA was used to make the TCR library. iRepertoire HTBI primers and Arm-PCR of CDR3 regions built TCR beta libraries. TCRdb redid the calling of the multiplex PCR reads with MiXCR, one entry per CDR3 protein. Of roughly 470,000 distinct CDR3 sequences detected, less than 25% appear once; the ten largest clones hold roughly 8%. Sequenced here: peripheral blood mononuclear cells (PBMCs), sampled when the disease was refractory, from a patient treated with antithyroid drugs. These TCRs come from a female donor with Graves disease.

Only a few counts were recorded for this clonotype. The rearrangement joins TRBV14 to TRBJ2-5, with D unresolved. Trimming removed 1 base at V and 4 bases at J, with 7 bases between. The CDR3 consists of 13 residues. Germline values: CDR1 SGHDN, CDR2 FVKESK. In DNA form, the CDR3 reads TGTGCCAGCAGCCAAGGATTCCGAGAGACCCAGTACTTC. Its protein is CASSQGFRETQYF. The full variable domain, rest sourced from reference TRBV14 and TRBJ2-5, is EAGVTQFPSHSVIEKGQTVTLRCDPISGHDNLYWYRRVMGKEIKFLLHFVKESKQDESGMPNNRFLAERTGGTYSTLKVQPAELEDSGVYFCASSQGFRETQYFGPGTRLLVL.

Ten or more counts support this clonotype. The V call is TRBV6-1, the J call TRBJ2-2; unclear D gene. The germline gives CDR1 MNHNS, CDR2 SASEGT. This CDR3 has 13 residues. The ends were cut back, 6 bases at V and 2 bases at J, with 7 bases in the middle. The CDR3 here is CASSDHNTGELFF. As DNA, the CDR3 is TGTGCCAGCAGCGACCATAACACCGGGGAGCTGTTTTTT.

This clonotype has a count of ten or more. This chain connects TRBV28 to TRBJ1-4; D gene ambiguous. This CDR3 is 12 amino acids long. Germline lookup yields CDR1 MDHEN and CDR2 SYDVKM. With 2 bases removed from V and 8 bases from J, the gap between germline ends came to 6 bases. CDR3 sequence reads: CASSLVGEKLFF. Written as DNA, the CDR3 is TGTGCCAGCAGTTTAGTCGGCGAAAAACTGTTTTTT.

The rearrangement joins TRBV4-3 to TRBJ2-5, with D possibly TRBD2 on 5 matching bases. V lost 4 bases and J lost 4, with 19 bases in between. In germline, CDR1 is LGHNA, CDR2 YSLEER. The CDR3 contains 16 residues. The CDR3 region is CASSLDYPRGGETQYF. The CDR3 nucleotides are TGCGCCAGCAGCCTAGACTACCCAAGAGGCGGAGAGACCCAGTACTTC.

This clonotype was recorded at least ten times. V is TRBV2 and J is TRBJ2-7, with 14 bases fitting TRBD2. Germline values: CDR1 SNHLY, CDR2 FYNNEI. The CDR3 consists of 16 residues. V was clipped by 5 bases and J by 5 bases; unmatched bases: 8. Here the CDR3 DNA reads TGTGCCAGCAGTCGACTAGCGGGAGGGTATGAGGACGAGCAGTACTTC. Amino acid sequence: CASSRLAGGYEDEQYF.

This chain links TRBV14 with TRBJ1-2, with 10 positions matching TRBD1. The V segment lost 5 bases and the J segment 8 bases; nucleotides outside the gene matches: 11. The CDR3 length is 15 residues. Looked up from germline, CDR1 is SGHDN and CDR2 is FVKESK. DNA of the CDR3: TGTGCCAGCAGCACATTGACAGGGGGCGGTTCGGGCTACACCTTC. As protein: CASSTLTGGGSGYTF. The complete variable domain, with remaining parts taken from reference TRBV14 and TRBJ1-2, reads EAGVTQFPSHSVIEKGQTVTLRCDPISGHDNLYWYRRVMGKEIKFLLHFVKESKQDESGMPNNRFLAERTGGTYSTLKVQPAELEDSGVYFCASSTLTGGGSGYTFGSGTRLTVV.

This clonotype was detected a few times. The chain recombines TRBV29-1 with TRBJ1-2; no definite D call. Trimming pared 3 bases from V and 6 bases from J, leaving 8 bases between. CDR3 length: 11 amino acids. Germline V gene sequence: CDR1 SQVTM, CDR2 ANQGSEA. CDR3 protein: CSVDWGDGYTF. The CDR3 coding sequence is TGCAGCGTTGATTGGGGTGATGGCTACACCTTC.

V usage is TRBV6-2 or TRBV6-3 and J usage is TRBJ1-3; 7 nucleotides align to TRBD1. Germline CDR1 and CDR2: MNHEY and SVGEGT. J was trimmed by 4 bases and V by 5 bases; bases with no gene match: 11. The CDR3 sequence is 16 residues long. Here the CDR3 DNA reads TGTGCCAGCAGTGAATGGTCAGGGGGAGCGGGAAACACCATATATTTT. As protein: CASSEWSGGAGNTIYF.

At least ten counts were recorded for this clonotype. The V and J genes are TRBV15 and TRBJ1-2; D remains ambiguous. This CDR3 has 14 residues. Germline CDR1 reads LNHNV; CDR2 reads YYDKDF (reference sequence). The ends were cut back, 0 bases at V and 3 bases at J, with 8 bases in the middle. CDR3 in DNA: TGTGCCACCAGCAGAGATTTCACCGACTATGGCTACACCTTC. Its protein product is CATSRDFTDYGYTF.

In its sample, this clonotype was seen many times. The chain recombines TRBV6-1 with TRBJ1-1, with D tentatively TRBD1 (6 bases). Trimming took off 8 bases at V and 2 bases at J, with 12 bases between the two ends. Germline V gene data show CDR1 as MNHNS and CDR2 as SASEGT. The CDR3 runs 13 residues. Here the CDR3 DNA reads TGTGCCAGCGCGAGGGGGGACAACACTGAAGCTTTCTTT. Encoded protein: CASARGDNTEAFF.

This clonotype was observed at least ten times. The V call is TRBV12-3 or TRBV12-4, the J call TRBJ1-1; unclear D gene. This CDR3 region has 15 residues. Deletions cut 0 bases from V and 1 base from J, with 9 bases between. In DNA, the CDR3 is TGTGCCAGCAGTTTAGCCTTCGCAGCGAACACTGAAGCTTTCTTT. Translating it yields CASSLAFAANTEAFF.

This clonotype was recorded many times. The chain is built from TRBV11-2 and TRBJ1-2; D gene uncertain. With 0 bases removed from V and 0 bases from J, the gap between germline ends came to 8 bases. CDR3 length equals 15 residues. The germline CDR1 and CDR2 sequences are SGHAT and FQNNGV. The CDR3: CASSLEHGANYGYTF. CDR3 coding DNA: TGTGCCAGCAGCTTAGAGCACGGGGCTAACTATGGCTACACCTTC.

This clonotype was observed at least ten times. V is TRBV2 and J is TRBJ2-7; no definite D call. Germline CDR1 SNHLY, CDR2 FYNNEI. The CDR3 has 11 amino acids. DNA of the CDR3: TGTGCCAGCAGTGAAGCCCCTCTTAGGGTCGTC. Its translation: CASSEAPLRVV.

The chain is built from TRBV29-1 and TRBJ1-1; TRBD1 aligns across 7 bases. CDR1 SQVTM and CDR2 ANQGSEA come from the germline V gene. The CDR3 covers 10 residues. V gave up 2 bases and J gave up 10 bases; unmatched junction bases: 1. In DNA, the CDR3 is TGCAGCGTTGAAAGGGACAGAGCTTTCTTT. This gives the protein CSVERDRAFF.

The chain employs TRBV6-5 and TRBJ1-2, with 10 bases identical to TRBD1. V lost 2 bases, J lost 7 bases, and 16 bases stayed unmatched. This CDR3 is 18 amino acids long. Germline V gene lookup returns CDR1 MNHEY and CDR2 SVGAGI. CDR3 region: CASSYLPGQGPRGGGYTF. In DNA, the CDR3 is TGTGCCAGCAGTTACCTTCCGGGACAGGGGCCGCGAGGAGGTGGCTACACCTTC.